Below are 9 T cell receptor beta chains sequenced from a single sample in a study of human T cells and chemical hapten exposure. TCRdb reprocessed the RACE reads with MiXCR, giving one entry per CDR3 protein. The sample carries 49,000 or so distinct CDR3 sequences, less than 4.5% recorded once. Time point: healthy volunteer bleed at 2 weeks. Someone pulled total RNA out of unfractionated whole blood. Sequenced material: whole blood. The origin of the receptors is a human donor in good health. Some clones in this sample may be carry-over from other donors' samples.

The chain employs TRBV11-3 and TRBJ1-1, with 7 bases lining up with TRBD1. The CDR3 sequence is 15 residues long. Germline CDR1 reads SGHNT; CDR2 reads YENEEA. With V trimmed by 5 bases and J by 5 bases, 11 bases remained unmatched. The CDR3 region has the DNA TGTGCCAGCAGCCTCACGGGACAGACTGGAACTGAAGCTTTCTTT. Amino acids: CASSLTGQTGTEAFF. Drawing the rest from reference TRBV11-3 and TRBJ1-1, the complete variable domain is EAGVVQSPRYKIIEKKQPVAFWCNPISGHNTLYWYLQNLGQGPELLIRYENEEAVDDSQLPKDRFSAERLKGVDSTLKIQPAELGDSAVYLCASSLTGQTGTEAFFGQGTRLTVV.

This clonotype has just a few counts. The chain is built from TRBV30 and TRBJ2-3; no firm D call. The CDR3 covers 14 residues. Germline V gene sequence: CDR1 GTSNPN, CDR2 SVGIG (reference sequence). V was clipped by 7 bases and J by 0 bases, with 14 bases between them. This chain's CDR3 is CASVPRVSTDTQYF. The CDR3 coding sequence is TGTGCCTCCGTCCCCCGCGTCAGCACAGATACGCAGTATTTT.

The chain has TRBV28 and TRBJ2-6; D remains unclear. Germline V gene sequence: CDR1 MDHEN, CDR2 SYDVKM. This CDR3 has 15 residues. Trimming removed 6 bases at V and 0 bases at J, with 9 bases between. The CDR3 loop reads CASRTVSSGANVLTF. CDR3 sequence (DNA): TGTGCCAGCAGAACGGTCAGCTCTGGGGCCAACGTCCTGACTTTC. The full variable domain, in which reference TRBV28 and TRBJ2-6 provide the parts outside the CDR3, is DVKVTQSSRYLVKRTGEKVFLECVQDMDHENMFWYRQDPGLGLRLIYFSYDVKMKEKGDIPEGYSVSREKKERFSLILESASTNQTSMYLCASRTVSSGANVLTFGAGSRLTVL.

The chain couples TRBV4-1 to TRBJ2-1, with TRBD2 matching over 16 bases. This CDR3 comprises 21 residues. Looked up from germline, CDR1 is MGHRA and CDR2 is YSYEKL. Unmatched junction bases numbered 15, after V lost 4 bases and J lost 3 bases. The CDR3 bases are TGCGCCAGCAGCCCCTTCCCGCCGGGACTAGCGGGAGGGCCGTTCTACAATGAGCAGTTCTTC. Protein sequence: CASSPFPPGLAGGPFYNEQFF.

In this sample, this clonotype turned up many times. This sequence joins TRBV30 and TRBJ2-5, with unresolved D. CDR3 length equals 11 residues. Deletions cut 7 bases from V and 5 bases from J, with 11 bases between. Germline V gene sequence: CDR1 GTSNPN, CDR2 SVGIG (reference sequence). In nucleotides, the CDR3 is TGTGCCTTGGACCAGGTGGAGACCCAGTACTTC. Protein: CALDQVETQYF.

Many counts were recorded for this clonotype. This chain connects TRBV9 to TRBJ2-1; weak D call: TRBD2 (6 bases). CDR3 length: 15 residues. The ends were cut back, 4 bases at V and 5 bases at J, with 16 bases in the middle. The germline CDR1 and CDR2 sequences are SGDLS and YYNGEE. In DNA form, the CDR3 reads TGTGCCAGCAGCCCAGTGGGTAGCGGTGACAATGAGCAGTTCTTC. It translates to CASSPVGSGDNEQFF.

This clonotype was seen repeatedly, ten times or more. The gene calls are TRBV6-5 and TRBJ1-5, with a possible D match to TRBD1 (6 bases). V was cut by 4 bases and J by 3 bases, with 13 bases left in between. The CDR3 length is 15 residues. The germline V gene encodes CDR1 MNHEY and CDR2 SVGAGI. In DNA, the CDR3 is TGTGCCAGCAGTTTCAAATCAGGGGTCAATCAGCCCCAGCATTTT. It specifies CASSFKSGVNQPQHF.

The rearrangement uses TRBV3-1 and TRBJ2-1; 12 nucleotides match TRBD2. Germline assignment: CDR1 LGHDT and CDR2 YNNKEL (reference sequence). CDR3 length equals 19 residues. V lost 1 base, J lost 4 bases, and 11 bases stayed unmatched. CDR3 DNA: TGTGCCAGCAGCCAAGCTAAAGGGGGACTAGCGGGCGTTTACAATGAGCAGTTCTTC. Its protein is CASSQAKGGLAGVYNEQFF.

This clonotype has only a few counts. The genes are TRBV12-3 or TRBV12-4 and TRBJ2-3, with 8 bases identical to TRBD2. This CDR3 is built from 16 residues. V lost 4 bases and J lost 6; bases outside the gene matches: 12. CDR3 loop: CASSSRLARRVDTQYF. The CDR3 DNA follows: TGTGCCAGCAGTTCCAGACTAGCGAGGAGGGTGGATACGCAGTATTTT.